Reported below is one T cell receptor (beta chain). Germline V gene data show CDR1 as SGHDT and CDR2 as YYEEEE. This CDR3 contains 16 residues. The J segment lost 10 bases and the V segment lost 4 bases, leaving 14 bases of the junction unmatched. Terminally differentiated effector memory CD45RA+ cells were excluded from the naive CD8 cells, which were CD45RO-negative and positively selected for CCR7. The data were taken from a study of shared clonotypes between healthy human individuals. Generated by immunoSEQ multiplex PCR, the TCRdb table keeps only in-frame clones and is missing some. The profile covers about 2.1 million clones, with about 93% appearing a single time and 1.5% to 2% taken by the ten largest.

The TCR sequence derives from a man aged 18 to 30 in good health. Some clones in this sample may be carry-over from other donors' samples. This sequence joins TRBV5-6 and TRBJ1-4; TRBD1 aligns across 9 bases. Sample: naive CD8+ T cells from PBMCs. The CDR3 loop reads CASSPPHRGRGGKLFF. DNA for the CDR3: TGTGCCAGCAGCCCACCACACAGGGGGCGCGGGGGAAAACTGTTTTTT.